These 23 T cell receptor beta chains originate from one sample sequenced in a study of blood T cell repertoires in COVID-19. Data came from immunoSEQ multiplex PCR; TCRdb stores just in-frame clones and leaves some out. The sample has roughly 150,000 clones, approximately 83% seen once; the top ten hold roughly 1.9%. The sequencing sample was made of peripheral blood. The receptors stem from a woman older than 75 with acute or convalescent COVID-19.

The CDR3 reads CASRQGRDQPQHF. CDR3 coding DNA: TGTGCCAGCAGGCAGGGTAGAGATCAGCCCCAGCATTTT. V gene TRBV6-5 combines with J gene TRBJ1-5, with D tentatively TRBD1 (5 bases). Germline V lookup: CDR1 MNHEY, CDR2 SVGAGI. The CDR3 is 13 amino acids. Trimming removed 6 bases at V and 5 bases at J, with 11 bases between.

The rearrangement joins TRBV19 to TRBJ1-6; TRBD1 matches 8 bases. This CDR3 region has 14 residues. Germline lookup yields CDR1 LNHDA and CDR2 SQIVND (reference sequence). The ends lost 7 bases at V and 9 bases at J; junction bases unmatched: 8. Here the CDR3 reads CASNFDRGGSPLHF. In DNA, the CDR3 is TGTGCCAGTAACTTCGACAGGGGTGGTTCACCCCTCCACTTT.

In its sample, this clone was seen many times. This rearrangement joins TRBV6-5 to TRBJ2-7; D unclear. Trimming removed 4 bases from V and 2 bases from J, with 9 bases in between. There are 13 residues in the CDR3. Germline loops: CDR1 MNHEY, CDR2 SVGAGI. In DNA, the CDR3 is TGTGCCAGCAGTTTGACAAAACCCTACGAGCAGTACTTC. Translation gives CASSLTKPYEQYF.

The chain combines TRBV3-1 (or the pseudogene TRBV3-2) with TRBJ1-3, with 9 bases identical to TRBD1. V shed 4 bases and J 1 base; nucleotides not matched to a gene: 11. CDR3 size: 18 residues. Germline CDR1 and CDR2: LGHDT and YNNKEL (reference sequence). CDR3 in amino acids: CASSPSRDRERSGNTIYF. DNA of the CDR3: TGTGCCAGCAGCCCGTCCCGGGACAGGGAAAGATCTGGAAACACCATATATTTT.

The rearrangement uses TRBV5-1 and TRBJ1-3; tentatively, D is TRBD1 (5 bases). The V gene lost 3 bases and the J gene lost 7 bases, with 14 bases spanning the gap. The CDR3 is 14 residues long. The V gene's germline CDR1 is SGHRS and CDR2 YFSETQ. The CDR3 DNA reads TGCGCCAGCAGCTCTGGGGCGTCTGAGAACACCATATATTTT. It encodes CASSSGASENTIYF. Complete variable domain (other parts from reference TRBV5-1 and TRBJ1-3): KAGVTQTPRYLIKTRGQQVTLSCSPISGHRSVSWYQQTPGQGLQFLFEYFSETQRNKGNFPGRFSGRQFSNSRSEMNVSTLELGDSALYLCASSSGASENTIYFGEGSWLTVV.

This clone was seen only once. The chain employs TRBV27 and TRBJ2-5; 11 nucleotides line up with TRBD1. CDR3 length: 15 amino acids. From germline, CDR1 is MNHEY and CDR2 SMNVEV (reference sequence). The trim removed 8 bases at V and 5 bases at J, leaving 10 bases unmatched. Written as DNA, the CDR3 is TGTGCCAGCGGATCCGGACAGGGGGCGGGGGAGACCCAGTACTTC. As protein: CASGSGQGAGETQYF.

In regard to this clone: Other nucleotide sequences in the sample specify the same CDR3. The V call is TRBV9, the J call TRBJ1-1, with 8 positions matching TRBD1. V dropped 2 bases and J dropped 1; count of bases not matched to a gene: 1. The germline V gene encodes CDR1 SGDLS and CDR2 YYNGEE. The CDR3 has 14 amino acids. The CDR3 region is CASSVGTGNTEAFF. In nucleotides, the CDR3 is TGTGCCAGCAGCGTTGGGACAGGGAACACTGAAGCTTTCTTT.

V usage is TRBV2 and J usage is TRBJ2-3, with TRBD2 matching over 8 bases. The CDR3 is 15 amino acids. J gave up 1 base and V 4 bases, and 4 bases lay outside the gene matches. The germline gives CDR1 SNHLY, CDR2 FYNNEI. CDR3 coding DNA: TGTGCCAGCAGTGGTGGTAGCGGGGGCACAGATACGCAGTATTTT. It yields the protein CASSGGSGGTDTQYF. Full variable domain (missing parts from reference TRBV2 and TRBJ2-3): EPEVTQTPSHQVTQMGQEVILRCVPISNHLYFYWYRQILGQKVEFLVSFYNNEISEKSEIFDDQFSVERPDGSNFTLKIRSTKLEDSAMYFCASSGGSGGTDTQYFGPGTRLTVL.

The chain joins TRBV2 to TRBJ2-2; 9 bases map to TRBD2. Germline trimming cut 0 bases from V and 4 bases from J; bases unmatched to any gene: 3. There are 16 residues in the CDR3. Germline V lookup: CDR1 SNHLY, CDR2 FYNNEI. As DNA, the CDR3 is TGTGCCAGCAGTGAAGCGGCGGGAGGGGCCACCGGGGAGCTGTTTTTT. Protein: CASSEAAGGATGELFF.

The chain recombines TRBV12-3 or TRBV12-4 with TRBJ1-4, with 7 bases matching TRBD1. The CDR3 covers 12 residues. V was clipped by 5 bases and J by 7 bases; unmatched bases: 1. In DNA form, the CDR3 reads TGTGCCAGCAGTCGGGACAGTGAAAAACTGTTTTTT. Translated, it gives CASSRDSEKLFF.

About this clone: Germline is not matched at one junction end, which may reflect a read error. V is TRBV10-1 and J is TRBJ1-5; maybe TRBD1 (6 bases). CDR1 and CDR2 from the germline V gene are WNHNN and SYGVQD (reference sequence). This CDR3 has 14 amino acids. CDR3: CASIEAGVVQPQHF. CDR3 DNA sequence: TGCGCCAGCATTGAGGCAGGGGTGGTTCAGCCCCAGCATTTT.

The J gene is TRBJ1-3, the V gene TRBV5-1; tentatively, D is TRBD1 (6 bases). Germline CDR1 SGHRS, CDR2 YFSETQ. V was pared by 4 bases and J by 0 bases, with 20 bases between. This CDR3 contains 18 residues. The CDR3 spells CASSREGTSPFSGNTIYF. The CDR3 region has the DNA TGCGCCAGCAGCCGGGAGGGGACAAGCCCTTTCTCTGGAAACACCATATATTTT.

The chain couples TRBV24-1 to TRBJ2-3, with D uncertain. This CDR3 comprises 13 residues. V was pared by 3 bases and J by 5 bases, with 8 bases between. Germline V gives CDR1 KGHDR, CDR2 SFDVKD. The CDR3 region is CATSDTAEDTQYF. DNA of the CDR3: TGTGCCACCAGTGATACGGCGGAAGATACGCAGTATTTT.

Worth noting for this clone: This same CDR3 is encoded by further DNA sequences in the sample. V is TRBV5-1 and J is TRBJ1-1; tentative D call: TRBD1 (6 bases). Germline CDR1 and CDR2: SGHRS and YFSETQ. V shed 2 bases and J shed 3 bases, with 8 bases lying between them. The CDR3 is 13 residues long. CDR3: CASSLTGYTEAFF. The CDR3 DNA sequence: TGCGCCAGCAGCTTAACAGGGTACACTGAAGCTTTCTTT.

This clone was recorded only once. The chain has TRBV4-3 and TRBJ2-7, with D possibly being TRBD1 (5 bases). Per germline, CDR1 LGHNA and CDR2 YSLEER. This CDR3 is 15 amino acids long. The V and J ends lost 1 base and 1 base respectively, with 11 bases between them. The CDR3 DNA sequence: TGCGCCAGCAGCCAAGGTCGAGACAGATCCTACGAGCAGTACTTC. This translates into CASSQGRDRSYEQYF.

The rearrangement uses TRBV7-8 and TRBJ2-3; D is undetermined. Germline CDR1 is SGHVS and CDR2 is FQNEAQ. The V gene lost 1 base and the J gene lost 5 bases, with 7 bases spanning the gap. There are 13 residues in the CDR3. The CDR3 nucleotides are TGTGCCAGCAGCTTAGGTCAGAAAGATACGCAGTATTTT. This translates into CASSLGQKDTQYF. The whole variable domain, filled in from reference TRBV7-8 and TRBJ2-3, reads GAGVSQSPRYKVAKRGQDVALRCDPISGHVSLFWYQQALGQGPEFLTYFQNEAQLDKSGLPSDRFFAERPEGSVSTLKIQRTQQEDSAVYLCASSLGQKDTQYFGPGTRLTVL.

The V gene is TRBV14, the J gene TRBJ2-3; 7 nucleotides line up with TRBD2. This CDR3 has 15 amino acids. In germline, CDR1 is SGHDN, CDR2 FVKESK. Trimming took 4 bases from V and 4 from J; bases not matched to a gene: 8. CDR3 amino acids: CASSRHGGSSDTQYF. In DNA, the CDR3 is TGTGCCAGCAGCCGACACGGGGGGAGTTCAGATACGCAGTATTTT.

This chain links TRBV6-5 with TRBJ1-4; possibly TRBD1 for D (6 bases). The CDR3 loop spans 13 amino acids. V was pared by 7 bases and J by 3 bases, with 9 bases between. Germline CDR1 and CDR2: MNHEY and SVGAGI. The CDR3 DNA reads TGTGCCAGCACAGGGGACCCTAATGAAAAACTGTTTTTT. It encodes CASTGDPNEKLFF.

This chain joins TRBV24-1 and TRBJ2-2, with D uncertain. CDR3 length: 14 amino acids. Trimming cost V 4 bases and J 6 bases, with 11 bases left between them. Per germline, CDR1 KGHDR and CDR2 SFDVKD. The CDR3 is CATSDPTGPGELFF. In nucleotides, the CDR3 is TGTGCCACCAGTGACCCCACTGGGCCCGGGGAGCTGTTTTTT.

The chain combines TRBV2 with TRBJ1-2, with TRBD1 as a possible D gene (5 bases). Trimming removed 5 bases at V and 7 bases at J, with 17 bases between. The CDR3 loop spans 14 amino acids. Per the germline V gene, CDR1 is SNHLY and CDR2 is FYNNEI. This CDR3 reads CASSTRRDSSGYTF. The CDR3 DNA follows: TGTGCCAGCAGTACTCGAAGGGACTCCTCTGGCTACACCTTC.

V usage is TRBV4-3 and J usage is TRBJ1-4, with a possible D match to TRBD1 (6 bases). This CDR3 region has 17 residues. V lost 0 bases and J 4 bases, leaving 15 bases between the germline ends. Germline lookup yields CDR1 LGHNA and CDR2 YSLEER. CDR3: CASSQDYRARYNEKLFF. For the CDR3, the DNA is TGCGCCAGCAGCCAAGATTACAGGGCGAGGTATAATGAAAAACTGTTTTTT.

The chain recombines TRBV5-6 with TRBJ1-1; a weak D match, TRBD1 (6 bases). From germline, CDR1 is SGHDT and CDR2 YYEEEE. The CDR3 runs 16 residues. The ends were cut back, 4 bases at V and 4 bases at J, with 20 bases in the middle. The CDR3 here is CASSPGGRGRFTEAFF. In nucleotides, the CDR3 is TGTGCCAGCAGCCCGGGCGGGAGGGGGAGATTCACTGAAGCTTTCTTT.

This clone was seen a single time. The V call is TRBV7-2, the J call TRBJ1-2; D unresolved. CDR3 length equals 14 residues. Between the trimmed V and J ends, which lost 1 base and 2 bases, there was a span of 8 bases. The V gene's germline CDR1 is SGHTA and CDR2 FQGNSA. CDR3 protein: CASSLGGSNYGYTF. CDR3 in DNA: TGTGCCAGCAGCTTAGGAGGCAGCAACTATGGCTACACCTTC.